This T cell receptor (beta chain) emerged from a study of CXCR3-negative and CXCR3-positive naive CD8 T cells. Study conclusions and caveats: Researchers report that CXCR3-positive naive cells carry more hydrophobic TRB CDR3s than CXCR3-negative naive cells.

The study sorted every CD8+ T cell subset in triplicate at under 350,000 cells each. CD45RO-CCR7+CD27+CD95- cells counted as naive CD8+ T cells. Germline V gene data show CDR1 as MDHEN and CDR2 as SYDVKM. CDR3 length: 14 amino acids. The study made its TRB cDNA libraries by 5' RACE, adding UMI labels. One entry per CDR3 protein, without DNA, is what TCRdb gives after re-calling the 5' RACE reads. The table lists roughly 80,000 distinct CDR3 sequences, with approximately 0.6% in the top ten. In the case of this clonotype: No antigen is known for it.

The sample was naive CXCR3+ CD8+ T cells from blood. Subset reported: CD45RO-CCR7+CD27+CD95- naive CD8+ T cells expressing CXCR3 (TNR3+). This TCR was recovered from a human donor in good health. Some clones in this sample may be carry-over from other donors' samples. This chain links TRBV28 with TRBJ2-7; TCRdb selects TRBD1, and the lack of DNA leaves this call unchecked. This CDR3 reads CASSGHLWVGEQYF. The full variable domain, its missing parts supplied by reference TRBV28 and TRBJ2-7, is DVKVTQSSRYLVKRTGEKVFLECVQDMDHENMFWYRQDPGLGLRLIYFSYDVKMKEKGDIPEGYSVSREKKERFSLILESASTNQTSMYLCASSGHLWVGEQYFGPGTRLTVT.